Reported below is one TCR beta chain. Its antigen is as yet unknown. The time point denotes: newly diagnosed GD, antithyroid drugs for less than 3 months. PBMC-derived RNA was used for the TCR library. The sample comes from a study of regulatory T cells in long-lasting Graves disease. Findings and caveats of the study: Whereas new patients shared 900 to 1,000 public clonotypes, persistent patients shared more, at about 2,700.

Libraries of TCR beta came from iRepertoire HTBI primers plus Arm-PCR of CDR3 regions. In TCRdb, the multiplex PCR reads were re-called with MiXCR into one record per CDR3 protein. The sample carries 200,000 to 250,000 distinct CDR3 sequences, roughly 18% recorded once. CDR1 is SEHNR and CDR2 is FQNEAQ in the germline V gene (reference sequence). The CDR3 loop spans 17 amino acids. The V segment lost 2 bases and the J segment 2 bases; nucleotides outside the gene matches: 4. These data were also filed under a second study, of T cells in Graves' hyperthyroidism and ophthalmopathy. That source notes: The HTBI primer set was used in a first-round RT-PCR of the TCR CDR3.

This clonotype was obtained from a woman in her twenties or thirties with Graves disease. The sequencing used peripheral blood mononuclear cells (PBMCs), collected at new diagnosis, from a patient treated with antithyroid drugs. This sequence joins TRBV7-9 and TRBJ2-3; 13 bases are shared with TRBD2. The CDR3 DNA reads TGTGCCAGCAGCTTACGGACTAGCGGGGGCCTCACAGATACGCAGTATTTT. It codes for CASSLRTSGGLTDTQYF.